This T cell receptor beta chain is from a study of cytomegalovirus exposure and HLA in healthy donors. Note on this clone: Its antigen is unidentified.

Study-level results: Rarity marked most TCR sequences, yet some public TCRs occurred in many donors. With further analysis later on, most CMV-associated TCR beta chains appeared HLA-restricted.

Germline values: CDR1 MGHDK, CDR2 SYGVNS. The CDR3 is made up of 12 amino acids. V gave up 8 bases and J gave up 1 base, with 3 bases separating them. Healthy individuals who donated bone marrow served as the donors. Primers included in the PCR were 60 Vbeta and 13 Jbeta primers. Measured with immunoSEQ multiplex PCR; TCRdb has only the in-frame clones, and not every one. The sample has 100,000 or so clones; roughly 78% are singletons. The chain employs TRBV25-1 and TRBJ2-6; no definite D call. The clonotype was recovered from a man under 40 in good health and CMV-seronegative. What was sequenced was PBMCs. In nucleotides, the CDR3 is TGTGCCAGCTCGTCTGGGGCCAACGTCCTGACTTTC. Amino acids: CASSSGANVLTF.